A single sample is the source of the 25 T cell receptor beta chains below, sequenced in a study of blood T cell repertoires in COVID-19. Sequenced by immunoSEQ multiplex PCR; TCRdb stores in-frame clones only, minus some. The sample contains 280,000 or so clones, around 90% of which appear only once. The sample was peripheral blood. Receptors were obtained from a man between 18 and 29 years old with active or convalescent COVID-19.

The chain uses TRBV7-9 and TRBJ1-1; tentatively, D is TRBD1 (5 bases). Germline V CDR1 and CDR2: SEHNR, FQNEAQ (reference sequence). Trimming took 3 bases from V and 6 from J, leaving 23 bases between them. This CDR3 is 17 amino acids long. For the CDR3, the DNA is TGTGCCAGCAGCTTGATTAGCTGGGGCCGTGGTTGGGCTGAAGCTTTCTTT. Protein: CASSLISWGRGWAEAFF. Based on the CDR3 plus reference TRBV7-9 and TRBJ1-1, the full variable domain is DTGVSQNPRHKITKRGQNVTFRCDPISEHNRLYWYRQTLGQGPEFLTYFQNEAQLEKSRLLSDRFSAERPKGSFSTLEIQRTEQGDSAMYLCASSLISWGRGWAEAFFGQGTRLTVV.

The rearrangement links TRBV12-3 or TRBV12-4 to TRBJ1-4, with TRBD1 matching over 7 bases. CDR3 length: 13 residues. Losses at the gene ends were 4 bases for V and 7 bases for J; bases not matched to a gene: 3. The CDR3 bases are TGTGCCAGCAGTTCGTACAGGGGTGAAAAACTGTTTTTT. Translated, it gives CASSSYRGEKLFF.

This clone was seen just once. This chain connects TRBV21-1 to TRBJ2-1; TRBD2, the table's D call, was not compared with the DNA. TRBV21-1 is tagged as a pseudogene. The CDR3 loop spans 19 amino acids. The CDR3 loop reads CASRNSRTSGGRNYNEQFF. CDR3 sequence (DNA): TGTGCCAGCAGGAACTCTAGGACTAGCGGGGGCCGGAACTACAATGAGCAGTTCTTC.

The chain uses TRBV27 and TRBJ2-7; D perhaps matches TRBD2 (7 bases). The CDR3 is made up of 14 amino acids. V lost 4 bases and J 5 bases, leaving 15 bases between the germline ends. Germline values: CDR1 MNHEY, CDR2 SMNVEV (reference sequence). The CDR3 loop reads CASSWAGAENEQYF. CDR3 DNA sequence: TGTGCCAGCAGTTGGGCGGGGGCTGAAAACGAGCAGTACTTC.

The chain carries TRBV6-5 and TRBJ2-7, with TRBD1 matching over 8 bases. The germline V gene has CDR1 MNHEY and CDR2 SVGAGI. CDR3 length: 14 residues. J gave up 1 base and V 7 bases, and 6 bases lay outside the gene matches. The CDR3 coding sequence is TGTGCCAGCAAAGGACAGGGAGAGTCCTACGAGCAGTACTTC. This codes for CASKGQGESYEQYF.

This clone was detected only once. The chain couples TRBV10-3 to TRBJ1-6; no clear D gene. There are 13 residues in the CDR3. Germline CDR1 is ENHRY and CDR2 is SYGVKD. V dropped 8 bases and J dropped 2 bases, with 7 bases sitting between them. Here the CDR3 DNA reads TGTGCCATCGCCAGTGCCTATAATTCACCCCTCCACTTT. Its protein is CAIASAYNSPLHF.

The V gene is TRBV7-2, the J gene TRBJ2-1; 8 bases are a match to TRBD2. With V trimmed by 1 base and J by 0 bases, 5 bases remained unmatched. Germline CDR1 reads SGHTA; CDR2 reads FQGNSA. The CDR3 totals 17 residues. The CDR3 protein is CASSLVAGGASYNEQFF. CDR3 DNA: TGTGCCAGCAGCTTAGTGGCGGGGGGAGCCTCCTACAATGAGCAGTTCTTC.

This chain uses TRBV2 with TRBJ1-2; D not certain. Germline CDR1 and CDR2: SNHLY and FYNNEI. V was trimmed by 0 bases and J by 8 bases, leaving 16 bases between them. The CDR3 has 15 amino acids. The CDR3 DNA is TGTGCCAGCAGTGAAGCACAGCTGAGAATCCGGGGCTACACCTTC. Protein product: CASSEAQLRIRGYTF.

V gene TRBV6-2 or TRBV6-3 combines with J gene TRBJ2-7; 8 nucleotides align to TRBD2. This CDR3 spans 16 amino acids. Germline CDR1 is MNHEY and CDR2 is SVGEGT. The trim removed 2 bases at V and 2 bases at J, leaving 8 bases unmatched. The CDR3 DNA sequence: TGTGCCAGCAGTTACGCTTTCGAGCGGGGGACCTACGAGCAGTACTTC. The encoded protein is CASSYAFERGTYEQYF.

The V call is TRBV18, the J call TRBJ2-5; 9 bases align to TRBD1. J gave up 1 base and V 3 bases, and 3 bases lay outside the gene matches. This CDR3 contains 15 residues. Germline loops: CDR1 KGHSH, CDR2 LQKENI. The CDR3: CASSPPDRGQETQYF. The CDR3 DNA sequence: TGTGCCAGCTCACCGCCGGACAGGGGCCAAGAGACCCAGTACTTC.

This rearrangement joins TRBV10-1 to TRBJ1-5; TRBD1 matches 7 bases. Germline assignment: CDR1 WNHNN and CDR2 SYGVQD (reference sequence). The CDR3 is made up of 14 amino acids. Unmatched junction bases numbered 8, after V lost 7 bases and J lost 5 bases. The CDR3 here is CASTRGQGDQPQHF. In DNA, the CDR3 is TGCGCCAGCACCCGAGGGCAGGGGGATCAGCCCCAGCATTTT.

This clone was counted once. The chain carries TRBV6-5 and TRBJ1-1; the D is unclear. The germline V gene has CDR1 MNHEY and CDR2 SVGAGI. CDR3 size: 12 residues. The V gene lost 7 bases and the J gene lost 1 base, with 7 bases spanning the gap. CDR3 residues: CASTIRNTEAFF. The CDR3 DNA follows: TGTGCCAGCACGATTAGGAACACTGAAGCTTTCTTT.

The genes are TRBV14 and TRBJ2-2, with a tentative D call TRBD1 (6 bases). The ends were cut back, 4 bases at V and 7 bases at J, with 13 bases in the middle. The length of the CDR3 is 14 residues. Germline CDR1 is SGHDN and CDR2 is FVKESK. The CDR3: CASSLGRGGGELFF. DNA of the CDR3: TGTGCCAGCAGCCTCGGCAGGGGCGGCGGGGAGCTGTTTTTT.

The J gene is TRBJ2-3, the V gene TRBV19; D is uncertain. Trimming pared 5 bases from V and 2 bases from J, leaving 14 bases between. This CDR3 is built from 15 residues. Germline V CDR1 and CDR2: LNHDA, SQIVND (reference sequence). The CDR3 reads CASSPSQLYTDTQYF. CDR3 nucleotides: TGTGCCAGTAGTCCGTCACAGCTATACACAGATACGCAGTATTTT. Supplemented by reference TRBV19 and TRBJ2-3, the full variable domain reads DGGITQSPKYLFRKEGQNVTLSCEQNLNHDAMYWYRQDPGQGLRLIYYSQIVNDFQKGDIAEGYSVSREKKESFPLTVTSAQKNPTAFYLCASSPSQLYTDTQYFGPGTRLTVL.

The V gene is TRBV3-1 (or the pseudogene TRBV3-2), the J gene TRBJ1-1, with 9 bases lining up with TRBD1. Germline V CDR1 and CDR2: LGHDT, YNNKEL (reference sequence). Trimming removed 0 bases from V and 10 bases from J; junction bases left unmatched: 9. This CDR3 is 15 amino acids long. CDR3 nucleotide sequence: TGTGCCAGCAGCCAAGATCTCCACAGGGGGCCGGTAGCTTTCTTT. Its protein is CASSQDLHRGPVAFF.

The rearrangement links TRBV19 to TRBJ1-2, with a weak D call TRBD1 (6 bases). Trimming stripped 6 bases from V and 1 base from J, with 12 bases between. Per the germline V gene, CDR1 is LNHDA and CDR2 is SQIVND (reference sequence). The CDR3 is made up of 14 amino acids. This chain's CDR3 is CASSRGGVNYGYTF. CDR3 coding DNA: TGTGCCAGTAGCCGGGGGGGCGTTAACTATGGCTACACCTTC.

The chain couples TRBV9 to TRBJ2-4; D is perhaps TRBD2 (7 bases). Per germline, CDR1 SGDLS and CDR2 YYNGEE. Trimming stripped 0 bases from V and 8 bases from J, with 12 bases between. The CDR3 totals 14 residues. The CDR3 region is CASSVGQGRDIQYF. The CDR3 DNA reads TGTGCCAGCAGCGTAGGGCAGGGGAGGGACATTCAGTACTTC.

This clone was recorded only once. The chain uses TRBV3-1 (or the pseudogene TRBV3-2) and TRBJ1-4; possible D gene TRBD1, 5 bases. This CDR3 spans 17 amino acids. Germline V gene data show CDR1 as LGHDT and CDR2 as YNNKEL (reference sequence). Deletions cut 3 bases from V and 4 bases from J, with 18 bases between. The CDR3 here is CASSQGGGRPLNEKLFF. CDR3 coding DNA: TGTGCCAGCAGCCAGGGGGGGGGACGGCCCCTTAATGAAAAACTGTTTTTT.

The gene calls are TRBV3-1 (or the pseudogene TRBV3-2) and TRBJ2-7; D unclear. This CDR3 has 13 residues. Between the trimmed V and J ends, which lost 0 bases and 6 bases, there was a span of 9 bases. Germline-derived CDR1 and CDR2 are LGHDT and YNNKEL (reference sequence). CDR3 residues: CASSQDRVAEQYF. The CDR3 bases are TGTGCCAGCAGCCAAGATCGGGTTGCCGAGCAGTACTTC.

The J gene is TRBJ2-5, the V gene TRBV3-1 (or the pseudogene TRBV3-2), with D perhaps TRBD2 (5 bases). Trimming removed 0 bases from V and 3 bases from J, with 11 bases in between. Germline values: CDR1 LGHDT, CDR2 YNNKEL (reference sequence). This CDR3 has 15 residues. The CDR3 protein is CASSQDYEGKETQYF. In nucleotides, the CDR3 is TGTGCCAGCAGCCAAGATTATGAGGGAAAAGAGACCCAGTACTTC.

This rearrangement joins TRBV6-5 to TRBJ1-6; D call uncertain. CDR3 length equals 12 residues. Per the germline V gene, CDR1 is MNHEY and CDR2 is SVGAGI. V lost 9 bases to trimming and J lost 4 bases, with 7 bases between them. CDR3 nucleotides: TGTGCCAGTTCGGGTTATAATTCACCCCTCCACTTT. Its protein product is CASSGYNSPLHF.

V and J are TRBV7-8 and TRBJ2-7; 12 bases line up with TRBD2. This CDR3 spans 20 amino acids. Germline CDR1 reads SGHVS; CDR2 reads FQNEAQ. V trimming: 2 bases; J trimming: 0 bases; junction bases outside the gene matches: 14. The CDR3 DNA follows: TGTGCCAGCAGCTTAATCTCGCTAGCGGGGGGGCCCTCCCTCTCCTACGAGCAGTACTTC. This sequence encodes CASSLISLAGGPSLSYEQYF.

The DNA of the CDR3 is TGTGCCAGCAGCTTAGTATCCCCTAACTATGGCTACACCTTC. Translating it yields CASSLVSPNYGYTF. The V call is TRBV11-2, the J call TRBJ1-2; no clear D. The CDR3 sequence is 14 residues long. Germline CDR1 SGHAT, CDR2 FQNNGV. Trimming took 1 base from V and 0 from J, leaving 6 bases between them.

This chain connects TRBV18 to TRBJ1-4; TRBD1 matches at 7 bases. The CDR3 extends over 16 amino acids. Germline CDR1 is KGHSH and CDR2 is LQKENI. With 1 base clipped from V and 2 bases from J, the junction kept 4 bases outside the gene matches. This chain's CDR3 is CASSPLRGLTNEKLFF. CDR3 coding DNA: TGTGCCAGCTCACCACTAAGGGGGCTGACTAATGAAAAACTGTTTTTT.

This chain links TRBV30 with TRBJ2-3; tentative D call: TRBD1 (6 bases). The CDR3 has 13 amino acids. The V end was cut by 4 bases, the J end by 3 bases, with 11 bases between. Looked up from germline, CDR1 is GTSNPN and CDR2 is SVGIG (reference sequence). DNA of the CDR3: TGTGCCTGGAATACCAGGGGTACAGATACGCAGTATTTT. Translating it yields CAWNTRGTDTQYF.